One sample yielded the 17 T cell receptor beta chains listed below, sequenced in a study of blood T cell repertoires in COVID-19. Data came from immunoSEQ multiplex PCR; TCRdb stores just in-frame clones and leaves some out. The sample has 150,000 to 200,000 clones, 70% to 90% seen once. Sample: peripheral blood. The receptor source for this set is a human donor in a cohort sampled during active COVID-19.

The chain uses TRBV20-1 and TRBJ2-7, with 16 bases aligning to TRBD2. The CDR3 runs to 17 residues. Germline lookup yields CDR1 DFQATT and CDR2 SNEGSKA (reference sequence). J gave up 3 bases and V 3 bases, and 8 bases lay outside the gene matches. The CDR3 coding sequence is TGCAGTGCTAGTTCCCCGGGACTAGCGGGAGGGGGCTACGAGCAGTACTTC. Protein sequence: CSASSPGLAGGGYEQYF.

The chain has TRBV13 and TRBJ1-5, with 7 nucleotides matching TRBD1. The CDR3 contains 18 residues. Germline values: CDR1 PRHDT, CDR2 FYEKMQ (reference sequence). After removal of 5 bases from V and 7 bases from J, the junction contained 20 bases not matched to a gene. The CDR3, as DNA: TGTGCCAGCAGCCCGCCGGGACAGCGCGGGGACCGGTGCCAGCCCCAGCATTTT. Amino acid sequence: CASSPPGQRGDRCQPQHF.

This chain connects TRBV2 to TRBJ1-1; D is perhaps TRBD1 (6 bases). The ends were cut back, 2 bases at V and 5 bases at J, with 18 bases in the middle. The CDR3 is 16 amino acids. CDR1 is SNHLY, CDR2 FYNNEI, per germline. CDR3 sequence (DNA): TGTGCCAGCAGTGAAACAGGGTACAGTGTCCGAACTGAAGCTTTCTTT. Protein: CASSETGYSVRTEAFF.

CDR3 loop: CASTEGMNQPQHF. In nucleotides, the CDR3 is TGTGCCAGCACGGAGGGCATGAATCAGCCCCAGCATTTT. This chain connects TRBV6-5 to TRBJ1-5, with D unresolved. With 7 bases removed from V and 4 bases from J, the gap between germline ends came to 11 bases. CDR1 MNHEY and CDR2 SVGAGI come from the germline V gene. The CDR3 runs 13 residues.

The chain joins TRBV9 to TRBJ1-2, with D perhaps TRBD1 (5 bases). CDR1 is SGDLS, CDR2 YYNGEE, per germline. Trimming removed 8 bases from V and 2 bases from J, with 16 bases in between. CDR3 size: 14 residues. The CDR3 nucleotides read TGTGCCAGGTTTGGGGCAGGAGGGAACTATGGCTACACCTTC. Translated: CARFGAGGNYGYTF.

CDR3 sequence (DNA): TGTGCCAGCAGCCAACCACCGGGACAGGGGGCCGGGAGGACTGAAGCTTTCTTT. Its protein is CASSQPPGQGAGRTEAFF. The chain has TRBV3-1 (or the pseudogene TRBV3-2) and TRBJ1-1; TRBD1 matches at 12 bases. The CDR3 runs to 18 residues. Germline CDR1 reads LGHDT; CDR2 reads YNNKEL (reference sequence). Trimming at V came to 2 bases and at J to 5 bases, leaving 12 bases not matched to a gene.

This rearrangement joins TRBV28 to TRBJ2-3, with TRBD2 matching over 8 bases. The CDR3 sequence is 15 residues long. The V gene end was trimmed by 1 base and the J gene end by 5 bases; junction bases not matched to a gene: 5. Germline assignment: CDR1 MDHEN and CDR2 SYDVKM. The CDR3 nucleotides read TGTGCCAGCAGTTTATCAGCGGGAGTAGTAGATACGCAGTATTTT. Translation: CASSLSAGVVDTQYF.

The gene calls are TRBV7-2 and TRBJ2-7; D possibly corresponds to TRBD1 (5 bases). With 1 base removed from V and 4 bases from J, the gap between germline ends came to 14 bases. CDR1 and CDR2 (germline): SGHTA, FQGNSA. This CDR3 has 15 residues. As DNA, the CDR3 is TGTGCCAGCAGCTTAGATGGCAGGGAAGGGTACGAGCAGTACTTC. It codes for CASSLDGREGYEQYF.

The gene calls are TRBV6-5 and TRBJ2-7; 9 bases align to TRBD2. This CDR3 is built from 14 residues. Trimming removed 6 bases from V and 1 base from J; junction bases left unmatched: 4. From germline, CDR1 is MNHEY and CDR2 SVGAGI. CDR3 sequence (DNA): TGTGCCAGCAGGCTAGCGGGACCTTCCTACGAGCAGTACTTC. It yields the protein CASRLAGPSYEQYF.

The chain combines TRBV28 with TRBJ1-2; 7 bases are shared with TRBD1. CDR1 is MDHEN, CDR2 SYDVKM, per germline. The CDR3 is 12 residues long. Trimming at V came to 9 bases and at J to 4 bases, leaving 5 bases not matched to a gene. CDR3 region: CASTGQLYGYTF. The CDR3 DNA reads TGTGCCAGTACGGGACAGCTCTATGGCTACACCTTC.

The chain recombines TRBV7-9 with TRBJ2-1; D gene uncertain. The CDR3 is 13 residues long. CDR1 is SEHNR, CDR2 FQNEAQ, per germline (reference sequence). V was clipped by 2 bases and J by 5 bases, with 7 bases between them. CDR3: CASSLSLDNEQFF. In DNA form, the CDR3 reads TGTGCCAGCAGCTTAAGTCTAGACAATGAGCAGTTCTTC.

This chain uses TRBV6-1 with TRBJ2-1, with 7 bases lining up with TRBD2. The CDR3 runs to 16 residues. Trimming removed 2 bases from V and 7 bases from J; junction bases left unmatched: 11. Germline CDR1 MNHNS, CDR2 SASEGT. The CDR3 loop is CASSEQRGPLGNEQFF. The DNA of the CDR3 is TGTGCCAGCAGTGAACAGCGGGGCCCCCTAGGGAATGAGCAGTTCTTC.

This chain links TRBV6-5 with TRBJ1-2; maybe TRBD1 (6 bases). The CDR3 spans 15 residues. V lost 8 bases and J lost 0, with 16 bases in between. CDR1 MNHEY and CDR2 SVGAGI come from the germline V gene. CDR3 coding DNA: TGTGCCAGCCGCAACGGGGGGCTATCTAACTATGGCTACACCTTC. It yields the protein CASRNGGLSNYGYTF.

The gene calls are TRBV29-1 and TRBJ2-7; 11 bases align to TRBD1. This CDR3 has 11 amino acids. Germline assignment: CDR1 SQVTM and CDR2 ANQGSEA. With V trimmed by 7 bases and J by 6 bases, 2 bases remained unmatched. This CDR3 reads CSGGQGGEQYF. CDR3 sequence (DNA): TGCAGCGGGGGACAGGGGGGCGAGCAGTACTTC.

This clone was seen only a few times. The chain recombines TRBV24-1 with TRBJ2-4; D possibly corresponds to TRBD1 (6 bases). The V and J ends lost 5 bases and 7 bases respectively, with 11 bases between them. The CDR3 has 13 amino acids. CDR1 is KGHDR, CDR2 SFDVKD, per germline. The CDR3 is CATSGAGDNIQYF. The CDR3 coding sequence is TGTGCCACCAGTGGGGCAGGGGACAACATTCAGTACTTC.

V gene TRBV30 combines with J gene TRBJ2-1; 8 bases align to TRBD2. The germline gives CDR1 GTSNPN, CDR2 SVGIG (reference sequence). This CDR3 is built from 15 residues. The V gene end was trimmed by 0 bases and the J gene end by 9 bases; junction bases not matched to a gene: 10. DNA for the CDR3: TGTGCCTGGAGTGTACGACGGACTAGCAGCGGTGAGCAGTTCTTC. It codes for CAWSVRRTSSGEQFF.

Only one count was recorded for this clone. This chain connects TRBV3-1 (or the pseudogene TRBV3-2) to TRBJ1-2; D is uncertain. CDR3 size: 16 residues. CDR1 and CDR2 (germline): LGHDT, YNNKEL (reference sequence). V lost 3 bases to trimming and J lost 4 bases, with 18 bases between them. The DNA for the CDR3 is TGTGCCAGCAGCCATACCCTGACGCGGATCATCTATGGCTACACCTTC. It is translated as CASSHTLTRIIYGYTF.